One sample yielded the 6 T cell receptor beta chains listed below, sequenced in a study of shared clonotypes between healthy human individuals. Only in-frame clones appear in the TCRdb table, and some are missing; sequencing was by immunoSEQ multiplex PCR. The table lists roughly 500,000 clones, roughly 80% of them singletons, with roughly 13% in the top ten. The sample comprised PBMCs. The receptor set was obtained from a woman between 40 and 55 years old in good health. Some clones in this sample may be carry-over from other donors' samples.

The V and J genes are TRBV28 and TRBJ2-7, with a possible D match to TRBD2 (5 bases). The CDR3 runs 17 residues. Per germline, CDR1 MDHEN and CDR2 SYDVKM. The V gene lost 4 bases and the J gene lost 0 bases, with 19 bases spanning the gap. CDR3 residues: CASSSPPGGPFSYEQYF. For the CDR3, the DNA is TGTGCCAGCAGTTCCCCCCCTGGCGGGCCTTTCTCCTACGAGCAGTACTTC.

The genes are TRBV7-2 and TRBJ1-4, with 10 bases fitting TRBD1. Germline-derived CDR1 and CDR2 are SGHTA and FQGNSA. After removal of 5 bases from V and 8 bases from J, the junction contained 8 bases not matched to a gene. This CDR3 is 15 amino acids long. The CDR3 reads CASSLGQGPWEKLFF. The CDR3, as DNA: TGTGCCAGCAGCCTGGGACAGGGGCCCTGGGAAAAACTGTTTTTT.

The gene calls are TRBV10-3 and TRBJ2-1; 8 bases are a match to TRBD2. V lost 9 bases and J lost 2; bases outside the gene matches: 12. The CDR3 length is 16 residues. The germline gives CDR1 ENHRY, CDR2 SYGVKD. The CDR3, as DNA: TGTGCCATGGGAGCGGGGGCACAAACCCCCTACAATGAGCAGTTCTTC. As protein: CAMGAGAQTPYNEQFF.

About this clone itself: It is likely a read error: a sequence one base away is far more abundant. Additional DNA sequences in this sample encode the identical CDR3. The chain uses TRBV28 and TRBJ2-5; 8 nucleotides agree with TRBD1. This CDR3 is 18 amino acids long. J lost 2 bases, V lost 2 bases, and 13 bases had no gene match. CDR1 and CDR2 from the germline V gene are MDHEN and SYDVKM. The CDR3, as DNA: TGTGCCAGCAGTTTACCCGCCGGGACAGGTGTAGGGCAAGAGACCCAGTACTTC. It is translated as CASSLPAGTGVGQETQYF.

A remark on this clone: It may be a read error: a sequence one base away is much more abundant. The rearrangement joins TRBV10-3 to TRBJ2-1; 10 nucleotides agree with TRBD2. V lost 7 bases, J lost 1 base, and 4 bases stayed unmatched. The CDR3 sequence is 15 residues long. The germline V gene encodes CDR1 ENHRY and CDR2 SYGVKD. This CDR3 reads CAIKEREGSYNEQFF. The CDR3 DNA follows: TGTGCCATCAAGGAGCGGGAGGGTTCCTACAATGAGCAGTTCTTC.

The rearrangement uses TRBV19 and TRBJ1-2; no clear D gene. Germline values: CDR1 LNHDA, CDR2 SQIVND (reference sequence). V was cut by 2 bases and J by 1 base, with 5 bases left in between. This CDR3 comprises 13 residues. CDR3 sequence (DNA): TGTGCCAGTAGTATACGGGATAACTATGGCTACACCTTC. Its translation is CASSIRDNYGYTF.